A selection of T cell receptor beta chains follows, all from one sample in a study of long-term antiretroviral therapy in people with HIV. Clones were read by immunoSEQ multiplex PCR, and TCRdb kept only the in-frame ones, dropping some. This table has about 26,000 clones, 86% appearing once. The sample here was unsorted PBMCs, taken 2.7 years after starting antiretroviral therapy. These receptors were obtained from a man aged 35 to 55 with HIV. Both conserved end residues are part of each CDR3. The order of the fields is CDR3 protein, CDR3 DNA, J gene, V gene, clone size, D gene. The D gene is left open where the match is weak. Clone size is shown for a subset of rows, as once, few, many or a class of expanded clone.

cdr3_aa: CASSLNTGELFF
cdr3_nt: TGTGCCAGCAGCTTGAACACCGGGGAGCTGTTTTTT
j_call: TRBJ2-2
v_call: TRBV11-3
clone_size: .
d_call: .

cdr3_aa: CASKIAGTTLYNEQFF
cdr3_nt: TGCGCCAGCAAAATAGCCGGGACTACTCTCTACAATGAGCAGTTCTTC
j_call: TRBJ2-1
v_call: TRBV10-2
clone_size: .
d_call: TRBD2

cdr3_aa: CASPRWGRIAKNIQYF
cdr3_nt: TGTGCCAGTCCCCGATGGGGGAGGATAGCCAAAAACATTCAGTACTTC
j_call: TRBJ2-4
v_call: TRBV6-6
clone_size: .
d_call: .

cdr3_aa: CASSSPGNNQPQHF
cdr3_nt: TGTGCCAGCAGCAGTCCAGGGAACAATCAGCCCCAGCATTTT
j_call: TRBJ1-5
v_call: TRBV7-2
clone_size: few
d_call: .

cdr3_aa: CASSYKYSASYEQYF
cdr3_nt: TGTGCCAGCAGTTATAAGTACTCGGCCTCCTACGAGCAGTACTTC
j_call: TRBJ2-7
v_call: TRBV6-5
clone_size: .
d_call: .

cdr3_aa: CAWRGYRGEQYF
cdr3_nt: TGTGCCTGGAGGGGATATAGAGGCGAGCAGTACTTC
j_call: TRBJ2-7
v_call: TRBV30
clone_size: .
d_call: .

cdr3_aa: CASSPQGSVSEAFF
cdr3_nt: TGTGCCAGCAGCCCGCAGGGGTCTGTGTCTGAAGCTTTCTTT
j_call: TRBJ1-1
v_call: TRBV7-9
clone_size: .
d_call: .

cdr3_aa: CASSLVGGGLSTDTQYF
cdr3_nt: TGTGCCAGCAGCTTAGTCGGCGGGGGACTTAGCACAGATACGCAGTATTTT
j_call: TRBJ2-3
v_call: TRBV7-2
clone_size: .
d_call: TRBD2

cdr3_aa: CASSFQGGFSYEQYF
cdr3_nt: TGTGCCAGCAGCTTTCAAGGGGGTTTCTCCTACGAGCAGTACTTC
j_call: TRBJ2-7
v_call: TRBV7-2
clone_size: .
d_call: .

cdr3_aa: CASSLVRGETQYF
cdr3_nt: TGTGCCAGCAGCTTGGTCAGGGGGGAGACCCAGTACTTC
j_call: TRBJ2-5
v_call: TRBV5-4
clone_size: .
d_call: TRBD1